The source of this T cell receptor beta chain is a study of blood T cell repertoires in COVID-19. Study at large: Researchers got acute and convalescent COVID-19 samples from the United States, Italy and Spain. T cells, B-cell-depleted T cells, or PBMCs supplied cDNA or gDNA.

Germline trimming cut 1 base from V and 7 bases from J; bases unmatched to any gene: 5. The CDR3 consists of 14 residues. Germline CDR1 is LNHNV and CDR2 is YYDKDF (reference sequence). Per the study methods: Amplification of reference gene primers provided the estimated nucleated cell counts. This table comes from immunoSEQ multiplex PCR, and its TCRdb copy is limited to in-frame clones, with some not included. V, J and clone size were drawn from that table, and D and trimming were deduced from the DNA. The sample yields some 200,000 clones, roughly 80% seen once. This TCR was recovered from a woman between 25 and 40 years old who had recovered from COVID-19. The sample taken for sequencing was peripheral blood. The V gene is TRBV15, the J gene TRBJ1-2, with 8 bases that match TRBD1. The CDR3 coding sequence is TGTGCCACCAGCAGAGGGCAGGGGGCGGGTGGCTACACCTTC. Encoded protein: CATSRGQGAGGYTF. The full variable domain, its missing parts supplied by reference TRBV15 and TRBJ1-2, is DAMVIQNPRYQVTQFGKPVTLSCSQTLNHNVMYWYQQKSSQAPKLLFHYYDKDFNNEADTPDNFQSRRPNTSFCFLDIRSPGLGDTAMYLCATSRGQGAGGYTFGSGTRLTVV.